The rows below give T cell receptor beta chains drawn from one sample of a study of blood T cell repertoires in COVID-19. Produced via immunoSEQ multiplex PCR; TCRdb's table is partial and in-frame only. The table shows a few hundred thousand clones, with about nine tenths occurring only once. Sequencing used peripheral blood. Receptors were obtained from a man aged 25-40 years who had recovered from COVID-19. The CDR3 runs from the conserved cysteine through the conserved F or W. The D gene is left open where the match is weak. Rows give clone size only sometimes, using once, few, many, or a class for an expanded clone.

v_call	clone_size	d_call	j_call	cdr3_nt	cdr3_aa
TRBV2	NA	NA	TRBJ1-1	TGTGCCAGCTCGGGGGAGGTCTCTGAAGCTTTCTTT	CASSGEVSEAFF
TRBV13	NA	NA	TRBJ1-1	TGTGCCAGCAGTTACGTCTCCCGAGGGAACACTGAAGCTTTCTTT	CASSYVSRGNTEAFF
TRBV6-5	NA	NA	TRBJ2-7	TGTGCCAGCAGTTACACGACAGGTGGCGAGCAGTACTTC	CASSYTTGGEQYF
TRBV7-9	NA	NA	TRBJ2-7	TGTGCCAGCAGCCCCCGCGGCTCCTACGAGCAGTACTTC	CASSPRGSYEQYF
TRBV12-5	NA	TRBD1	TRBJ2-7	TGTGCTAGTGGTTTGGTACTTAGTGACAGGGCCTACGAGCAGTACTTC	CASGLVLSDRAYEQYF
TRBV5-4	NA	NA	TRBJ2-3	TGTGCCAGCAGCGCCCGAAGCTTATCACTTGATACGCAGTATTTT	CASSARSLSLDTQYF
TRBV6-2/TRBV6-3	once	NA	TRBJ1-1	TGTGCCAGCAGTTACACTCCGGGACATAAAACTGAAGCTTTCTTT	CASSYTPGHKTEAFF
TRBV5-8	NA	TRBD2	TRBJ2-2	TGTGCCAGCAGCTCGACGGGGGGATACACCGGGGAGCTGTTTTTT	CASSSTGGYTGELFF
TRBV11-3	once	NA	TRBJ2-2	TGTGCCAGCAGCTTAGGCGGCAGGGGGAGGTCGAACACCGGGGAGCTGTTTTTT	CASSLGGRGRSNTGELFF
TRBV9	NA	TRBD2	TRBJ2-2	TGTGCCAGCAGCTGGGGACTAGCGCAGAACACCGGGGAGCTGTTTTTT	CASSWGLAQNTGELFF
TRBV6-2/TRBV6-3	NA	NA	TRBJ2-7	TGTGCCAGCAGTTATTCCAGGGCCTACGAGCAGTACTTC	CASSYSRAYEQYF
TRBV7-9	NA	NA	TRBJ2-2	TGTGCCAGCAGCTTAAGGGACTGGACGAACACCGGGGAGCTGTTTTTT	CASSLRDWTNTGELFF
TRBV12-3/TRBV12-4	few	NA	TRBJ1-5	TGTGCCAGCAGTAATTCGCAGGCGCAGCATTTT	CASSNSQAQHF
TRBV6-2/TRBV6-3	NA	NA	TRBJ2-7	TGTGCCAGCAGTTTCGGAGGGAGTAGGGCCTACGAGCAGTACTTC	CASSFGGSRAYEQYF
TRBV6-5	NA	NA	TRBJ2-5	TGTGCCAGCAGGGTACAGCCCTCCCAAGAGACCCAGTACTTC	CASRVQPSQETQYF
TRBV7-8	NA	TRBD2	TRBJ2-5	TGTGCCAGCAGCCTCCGGGAGGTCCGAGAGACCCAGTACTTC	CASSLREVRETQYF
TRBV2	NA	TRBD1	TRBJ2-6	TGTGCCAGCAGCCCCGACAGGGTCGGTGGGGCCAACGTCCTGACTTTC	CASSPDRVGGANVLTF
TRBV18	NA	TRBD2	TRBJ2-4	TGTGCCAGCTCACTAACTCCTAGCGGGGGGGCAGGAAACATTCAGTACTTC	CASSLTPSGGAGNIQYF